One TCR beta chain is described in this entry. The protein TCRdb lists differs from the translation of the DNA at residue 13; the protein given here is translated from the DNA itself. The gene names here belong to mouse. The CDR3 end falls 3 residues outside the read, so it is completed with the germline J gene. The entry originates in a study of CD8+ T cells in alopecia areata. Germline V gene lookup returns CDR1 NSQYPW and CDR2 LRSPGD (reference sequence). CDR3 length: 16 residues. cDNA serving as the sequencing template came from extracted, reverse transcribed RNA. Sequenced by immunoSEQ multiplex PCR; TCRdb stores in-frame clones only, minus some. The repertoire consists of roughly 120,000 clones, none detected only once.

This receptor was obtained from a C3H/HeJ mouse with alopecia areata. This strain's MHC haplotype is H2-k. What was sequenced was lesional skin. The chain joins TRBV1 to TRBJ1-3, with a tentative D call TRBD1 (6 bases). The sequenced part of the CDR3 DNA is TGCCCCTGCAGTGCAGATCGCCAGGGGACTGGAAATACG. This encodes CPCSADRQGTGNT. From start to end, the CDR3 is CPCSADRQGTGNTLYF.